Below are 12 T cell receptor beta chains sequenced from a single sample in a study of T cell repertoires in cytomegalovirus infection. TCRdb itself ran the reads through MiXCR, one entry per CDR3 protein. Here the sample spans some 940,000 distinct CDR3 sequences, less than 35% being singletons. These TCRs' antigens remain unknown. Sequences were derived from cultured CD8+ T cells from PBMCs, sampled from culture after CMV antigen stimulation. The receptors were gathered from a human donor in good health (CMV status not recorded). Some clones in this sample may be carry-over from other donors' samples.

This rearrangement joins TRBV2 to TRBJ2-1; D remains ambiguous. Germline V gene sequence: CDR1 SNHLY, CDR2 FYNNEI. V shed 8 bases and J shed 4 bases, with 21 bases lying between them. The CDR3 runs 16 residues. CDR3 in DNA: TGTGCCAGCTCACCGGGCGGCAGGAGTTTTTACAATGAGCAGTTCTTC. It codes for CASSPGGRSFYNEQFF.

This chain uses TRBV2 with TRBJ2-7, with 7 bases identical to TRBD2. Germline V gene data show CDR1 as SNHLY and CDR2 as FYNNEI. This CDR3 has 12 residues. V lost 11 bases, J lost 3 bases, and 7 bases stayed unmatched. The CDR3 nucleotides read TGTGCCTGCCTAGCGGACCGCTACGAGCAGTACTTC. Its translation: CACLADRYEQYF. Using reference TRBV2 and TRBJ2-7 for the parts outside the CDR3, the full variable domain is EPEVTQTPSHQVTQMGQEVILRCVPISNHLYFYWYRQILGQKVEFLVSFYNNEISEKSEIFDDQFSVERPDGSNFTLKIRSTKLEDSAMYFCACLADRYEQYFGPGTRLTVT.

This clonotype was found a few times. J is TRBJ1-1 and V is TRBV9; D ambiguous. CDR1 SGDLS and CDR2 YYNGEE come from the germline V gene. This CDR3 contains 15 residues. The germline V and J ends were trimmed by 2 bases and 0 bases, with 11 bases remaining between them. CDR3 DNA: TGTGCCAGCAGCGTGCCAAGGGCGATGAACACTGAAGCTTTCTTT. It translates to CASSVPRAMNTEAFF.

The chain uses TRBV6-1 and TRBJ2-7; 7 bases agree with TRBD2. CDR1 is MNHNS and CDR2 is SASEGT in the germline V gene. The CDR3 is 14 residues long. V was clipped by 5 bases and J by 4 bases; unmatched bases: 8. CDR3 in DNA: TGTGCCAGCAGTCCCCGACTAGCAACGTACGAGCAGTACTTC. It yields the protein CASSPRLATYEQYF.

On this clonotype itself: A read error may explain this, as a much larger clone is one base away. V is TRBV7-8 and J is TRBJ1-1, with TRBD1 identical over 8 bases. Germline CDR1 and CDR2: SGHVS and FQNEAQ. The CDR3 extends over 14 amino acids. The CDR3 DNA sequence: TGTGTCAGCAGCAGCAACAGGGGGTGGACTGAAGCTTTCTTT. Amino acids: CVSSSNRGWTEAFF.

This clonotype has a handful of counts. This rearrangement joins TRBV10-3 to TRBJ2-3, with D maybe TRBD2 (5 bases). CDR1 and CDR2 (germline): ENHRY, SYGVKD. Trimming removed 10 bases at V and 0 bases at J, with 14 bases between. The length of the CDR3 is 14 residues. CDR3 DNA sequence: TGTGCCAGCGAGGGTGAGGCTAGCACAGATACGCAGTATTTT. Translated: CASEGEASTDTQYF.

Many counts were recorded for this clonotype. The J gene is TRBJ2-7, the V gene TRBV7-9; D is undetermined. V lost 4 bases and J lost 5, with 9 bases in between. CDR3 size: 12 residues. Germline V gene sequence: CDR1 SEHNR, CDR2 FQNEAQ (reference sequence). The CDR3 sequence: CASSSRYDEQYF. The CDR3 coding sequence is TGTGCCAGCAGCTCCAGGTACGACGAGCAGTACTTC.

The table lists this clonotype with a few counts. This rearrangement joins TRBV12-3 or TRBV12-4 to TRBJ1-2; D gene unclear. The V end lost 3 bases, the J end lost 0 bases, and 11 bases lay between the germline ends. The CDR3 spans 15 residues. The CDR3 coding sequence is TGTGCCAGCAGTTTGAAATGGTACTCTAACTATGGCTACACCTTC. The encoded protein is CASSLKWYSNYGYTF.

This clonotype came up many times. The V call is TRBV7-8, the J call TRBJ2-3; tentatively, D is TRBD1 (8 bases). The germline gives CDR1 SGHVS, CDR2 FQNEAQ. The CDR3 is 14 amino acids. Trimming removed 3 bases at V and 5 bases at J, with 12 bases between. Here the CDR3 DNA reads TGTGCCAGCAGCTTTAACAGGGGGGGAGATACGCAGTATTTT. Its translation: CASSFNRGGDTQYF.

This clonotype is labeled medium-sized. The chain has TRBV7-2 and TRBJ2-5, with TRBD1 matching over 8 bases. The CDR3 consists of 15 residues. V lost 1 base and J lost 5; bases outside the gene matches: 6. Germline CDR1 reads SGHTA; CDR2 reads FQGNSA. The DNA for the CDR3 is TGTGCCAGCAGCTTAGACAGGGGGGAAGCGGAGACCCAGTACTTC. Amino acids: CASSLDRGEAETQYF.

The genes are TRBV27 and TRBJ2-5, with 8 bases that match TRBD1. This CDR3 region has 14 residues. Germline values: CDR1 MNHEY, CDR2 SMNVEV (reference sequence). Trimming cost V 5 bases and J 5 bases; bases outside gene matches: 7. For the CDR3, the DNA is TGTGCCAGCAGTATGACAGGGGTTGGGGAGACCCAGTACTTC. It yields the protein CASSMTGVGETQYF.

This clonotype appeared many times. The chain carries TRBV7-8 and TRBJ1-6; TRBD1 might be the D (5 bases). The germline CDR1 and CDR2 sequences are SGHVS and FQNEAQ. The CDR3 consists of 15 residues. V was pared by 4 bases and J by 4 bases, with 11 bases between. Here the CDR3 DNA reads TGTGCCAGCAGCTCCCAGGGCCTGTATAATTCACCCCTCCACTTT. Residues: CASSSQGLYNSPLHF.